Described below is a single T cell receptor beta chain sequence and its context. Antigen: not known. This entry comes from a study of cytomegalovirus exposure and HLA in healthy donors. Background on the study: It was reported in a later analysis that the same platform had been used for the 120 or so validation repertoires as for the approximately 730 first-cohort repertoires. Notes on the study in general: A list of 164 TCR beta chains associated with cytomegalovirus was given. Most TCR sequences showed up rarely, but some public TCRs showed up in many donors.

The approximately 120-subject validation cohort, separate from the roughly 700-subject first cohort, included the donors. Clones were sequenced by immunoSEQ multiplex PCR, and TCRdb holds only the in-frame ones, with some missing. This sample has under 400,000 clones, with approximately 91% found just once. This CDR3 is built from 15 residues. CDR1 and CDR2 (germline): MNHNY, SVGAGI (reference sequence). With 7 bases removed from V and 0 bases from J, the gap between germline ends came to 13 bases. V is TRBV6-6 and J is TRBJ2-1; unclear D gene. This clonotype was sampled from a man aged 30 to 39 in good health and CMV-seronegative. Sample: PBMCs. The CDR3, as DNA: TGTGCCAGCAAAATAGGAGAGTTCTCCTACAATGAGCAGTTCTTC. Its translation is CASKIGEFSYNEQFF.